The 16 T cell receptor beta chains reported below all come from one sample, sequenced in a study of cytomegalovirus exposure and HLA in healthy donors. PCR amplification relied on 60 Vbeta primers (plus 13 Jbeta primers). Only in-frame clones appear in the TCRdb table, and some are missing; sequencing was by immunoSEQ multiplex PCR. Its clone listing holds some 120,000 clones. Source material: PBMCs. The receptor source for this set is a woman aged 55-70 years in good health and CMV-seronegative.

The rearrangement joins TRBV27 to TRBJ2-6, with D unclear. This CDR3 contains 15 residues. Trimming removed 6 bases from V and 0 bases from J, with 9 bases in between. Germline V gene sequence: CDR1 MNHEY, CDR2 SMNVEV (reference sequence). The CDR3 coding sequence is TGTGCCAGCAGCCTCTTGGCCTCTGGGGCCAACGTCCTGACTTTC. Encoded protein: CASSLLASGANVLTF.

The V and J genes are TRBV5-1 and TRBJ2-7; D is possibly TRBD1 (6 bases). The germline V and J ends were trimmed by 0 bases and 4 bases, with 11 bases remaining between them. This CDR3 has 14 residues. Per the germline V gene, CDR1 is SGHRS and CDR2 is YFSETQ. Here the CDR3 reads CASSLDRASYEQYF. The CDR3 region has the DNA TGCGCCAGCAGCTTGGACAGGGCCTCTTACGAGCAGTACTTC.

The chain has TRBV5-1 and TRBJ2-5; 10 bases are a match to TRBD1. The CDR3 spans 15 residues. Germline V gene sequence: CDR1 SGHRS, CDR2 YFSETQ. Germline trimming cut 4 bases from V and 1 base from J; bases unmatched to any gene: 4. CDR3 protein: CASSTGTGAQETQYF. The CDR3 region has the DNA TGCGCCAGCAGCACTGGGACAGGGGCCCAAGAGACCCAGTACTTC.

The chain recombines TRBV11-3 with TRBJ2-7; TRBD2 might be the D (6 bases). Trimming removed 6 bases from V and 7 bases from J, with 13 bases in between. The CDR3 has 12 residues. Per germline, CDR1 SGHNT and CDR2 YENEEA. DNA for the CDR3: TGTGCCAGCAGGGGGCAGGGAGGAGAGCAGTACTTC. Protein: CASRGQGGEQYF. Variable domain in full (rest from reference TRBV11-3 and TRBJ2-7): EAGVVQSPRYKIIEKKQPVAFWCNPISGHNTLYWYLQNLGQGPELLIRYENEEAVDDSQLPKDRFSAERLKGVDSTLKIQPAELGDSAVYLCASRGQGGEQYFGPGTRLTVT.

The CDR3 loop reads CAISARDRGGTGANVLTF. The CDR3 nucleotides are TGTGCCATCAGTGCCCGGGACAGGGGAGGGACTGGGGCCAACGTCCTGACTTTC. J is TRBJ2-6 and V is TRBV10-3; 10 bases match TRBD1. This CDR3 has 18 amino acids. With 4 bases clipped from V and 2 bases from J, the junction kept 8 bases outside the gene matches. Germline V gene lookup returns CDR1 ENHRY and CDR2 SYGVKD.

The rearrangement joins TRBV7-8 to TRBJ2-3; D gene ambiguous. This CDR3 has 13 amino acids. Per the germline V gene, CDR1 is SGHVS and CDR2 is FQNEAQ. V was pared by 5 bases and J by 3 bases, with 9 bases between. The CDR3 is CASSLGWTDTQYF. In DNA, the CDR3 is TGTGCCAGCAGCCTCGGTTGGACAGATACGCAGTATTTT.

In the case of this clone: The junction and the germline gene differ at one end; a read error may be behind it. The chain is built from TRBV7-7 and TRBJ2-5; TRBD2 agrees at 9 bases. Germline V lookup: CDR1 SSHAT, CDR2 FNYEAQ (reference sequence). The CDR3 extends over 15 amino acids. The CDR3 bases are TGTGCTAGCAGCCGCGGGGGGGACAGCCAAGAGACCCAGTACTTC. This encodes CASSRGGDSQETQYF.

The CDR3 here is CASSSGVVGSDTQYF. CDR3 DNA: TGCGCCAGCAGCTCGGGGGTGGTGGGGTCAGATACGCAGTATTTT. This sequence joins TRBV5-1 and TRBJ2-3; D possibly corresponds to TRBD2 (6 bases). With 3 bases removed from V and 4 bases from J, the gap between germline ends came to 15 bases. Germline loops: CDR1 SGHRS, CDR2 YFSETQ. The CDR3 length is 15 residues.

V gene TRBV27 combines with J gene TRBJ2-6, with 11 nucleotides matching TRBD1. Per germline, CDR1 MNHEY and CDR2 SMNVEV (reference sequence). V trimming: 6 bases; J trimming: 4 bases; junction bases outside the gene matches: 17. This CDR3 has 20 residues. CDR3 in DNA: TGTGCCAGCAGCTTGTACCCTTGGGGGACAGGGGGAGGGGGGGCCAACGTCCTGACTTTC. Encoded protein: CASSLYPWGTGGGGANVLTF.

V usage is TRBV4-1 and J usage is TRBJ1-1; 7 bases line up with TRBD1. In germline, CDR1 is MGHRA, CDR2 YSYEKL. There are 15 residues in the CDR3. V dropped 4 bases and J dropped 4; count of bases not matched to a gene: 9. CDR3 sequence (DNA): TGCGCCAGCAGCCTCCTCCCCCAGGGGGGCACTGAAGCTTTCTTT. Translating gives CASSLLPQGGTEAFF.

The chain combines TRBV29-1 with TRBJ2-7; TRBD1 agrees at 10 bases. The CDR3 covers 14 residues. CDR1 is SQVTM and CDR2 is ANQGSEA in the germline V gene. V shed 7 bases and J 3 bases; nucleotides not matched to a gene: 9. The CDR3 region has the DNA TGCAGCGCTGGGTCCGGGACAGGGGACTACGAGCAGTACTTC. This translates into CSAGSGTGDYEQYF.

The CDR3 sequence is CASHRGREGFYNEQFF. CDR3 in DNA: TGCGCCTCCCATCGGGGGCGGGAGGGGTTTTACAATGAGCAGTTCTTC. The chain recombines TRBV10-1 with TRBJ2-1; 9 positions agree with TRBD2. Germline-derived CDR1 and CDR2 are WNHNN and SYGVQD (reference sequence). This CDR3 region has 16 residues. V lost 11 bases to trimming and J lost 4 bases; unmatched junction nucleotides: 15.

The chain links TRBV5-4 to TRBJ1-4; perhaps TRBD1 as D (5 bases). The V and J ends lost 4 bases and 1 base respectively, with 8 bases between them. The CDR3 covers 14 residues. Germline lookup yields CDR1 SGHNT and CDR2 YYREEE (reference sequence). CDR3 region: CASSRDRTNEKLFF. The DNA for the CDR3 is TGTGCCAGCAGCCGAGACAGAACTAATGAAAAACTGTTTTTT. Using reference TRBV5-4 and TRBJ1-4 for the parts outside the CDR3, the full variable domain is ETGVTQSPTHLIKTRGQQVTLRCSSQSGHNTVSWYQQALGQGPQFIFQYYREEENGRGNFPPRFSGLQFPNYSSELNVNALELDDSALYLCASSRDRTNEKLFFGSGTQLSVL.

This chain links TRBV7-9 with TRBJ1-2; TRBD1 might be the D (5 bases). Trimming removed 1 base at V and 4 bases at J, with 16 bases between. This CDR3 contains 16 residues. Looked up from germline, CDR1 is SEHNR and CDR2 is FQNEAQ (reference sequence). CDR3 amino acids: CASSLERGRSTYGYTF. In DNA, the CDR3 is TGTGCCAGCAGCTTAGAGCGGGGGAGGAGTACCTATGGCTACACCTTC.

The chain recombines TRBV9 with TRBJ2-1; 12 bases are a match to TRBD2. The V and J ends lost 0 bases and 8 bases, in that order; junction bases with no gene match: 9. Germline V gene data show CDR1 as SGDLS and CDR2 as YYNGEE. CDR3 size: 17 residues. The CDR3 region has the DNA TGTGCCAGCAGCGTAGACCCTAGCGGGGGGGCCTTAGATGAGCAGTTCTTC. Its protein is CASSVDPSGGALDEQFF. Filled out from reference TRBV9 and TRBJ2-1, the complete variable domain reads DSGVTQTPKHLITATGQRVTLRCSPRSGDLSVYWYQQSLDQGLQFLIQYYNGEERAKGNILERFSAQQFPDLHSELNLSSLELGDSALYFCASSVDPSGGALDEQFFGPGTRLTVL.

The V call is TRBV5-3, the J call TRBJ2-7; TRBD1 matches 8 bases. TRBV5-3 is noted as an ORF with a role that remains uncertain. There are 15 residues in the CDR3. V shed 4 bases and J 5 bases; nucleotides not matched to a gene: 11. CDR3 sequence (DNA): TGTGCCAGAAGCCCCGACTGGTCAGGGGGCGACGAGCAGTACTTC. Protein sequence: CARSPDWSGGDEQYF.